One sample yielded the 24 T cell receptor beta chains listed below, sequenced in a study of technical replicates of blood from several donors. Some clones are missing from TCRdb's copy, which holds only in-frame ones; the method was immunoSEQ multiplex PCR. The sample yields nearly 80,000 clones, around 96% seen once. The sequenced sample consisted of T cells isolated from PBMCs. All receptors come from a human donor in good health.

The chain recombines TRBV7-3 with TRBJ2-1; D unclear. Germline V gene lookup returns CDR1 SGHTA and CDR2 FQGTGA. The CDR3 consists of 12 residues. Trimming left V 0 bases short and J 9 bases short, with 6 bases between. The CDR3 DNA reads TGTGCCAGCAGCTTAACTAGACTTGAGCAGTTCTTC. Translating gives CASSLTRLEQFF.

The V gene is TRBV6-5, the J gene TRBJ1-2; the match to TRBD1 covers 7 bases. The CDR3 length is 13 residues. CDR1 and CDR2 (germline): MNHEY, SVGAGI. With 4 bases clipped from V and 8 bases from J, the junction kept 7 bases outside the gene matches. The CDR3 coding sequence is TGTGCCAGCAGTTCTACAGGGGCGGGAGGCTACACCTTC. It is translated as CASSSTGAGGYTF.

V usage is TRBV19 and J usage is TRBJ1-4, with TRBD1 matching 11 bases. The CDR3 is 14 amino acids. J was trimmed by 8 bases and V by 5 bases; bases with no gene match: 4. CDR1 and CDR2 from the germline V gene are LNHDA and SQIVND (reference sequence). CDR3: CASSARTGGEKLFF. The CDR3 DNA reads as TGTGCCAGTAGTGCAAGGACAGGGGGCGAAAAACTGTTTTTT.

The chain carries TRBV2 and TRBJ1-2, with D possibly TRBD1 on 5 matching bases. Germline CDR1 and CDR2: SNHLY and FYNNEI. This CDR3 has 15 residues. V lost 3 bases, J lost 2 bases, and 13 bases lay in between. The CDR3 region has the DNA TGTGCCAGCAGTGAGGGGCCCTCCACCAACTATGGCTACACCTTC. As protein: CASSEGPSTNYGYTF.

The V gene is TRBV9, the J gene TRBJ2-2, with TRBD1 identical over 8 bases. CDR1 and CDR2 (germline): SGDLS, YYNGEE. The CDR3 length is 14 residues. The ends lost 5 bases at V and 1 base at J; junction bases unmatched: 1. CDR3 region: CASRGTGNTGELFF. The CDR3 DNA reads as TGTGCCAGCAGGGGGACAGGGAACACCGGGGAGCTGTTTTTT.

J is TRBJ2-7 and V is TRBV6-5; no definite D call. Germline-derived CDR1 and CDR2 are MNHEY and SVGAGI. The CDR3 runs 11 residues. The ends were cut back, 7 bases at V and 0 bases at J, with 4 bases in the middle. The CDR3 DNA sequence: TGTGCCAGCACTAGCTCCTACGAGCAGTACTTC. Its protein product is CASTSSYEQYF.

The chain joins TRBV9 to TRBJ1-5; 7 bases agree with TRBD1. The V gene's germline CDR1 is SGDLS and CDR2 YYNGEE. The CDR3 spans 14 residues. Losses at the gene ends were 2 bases for V and 4 bases for J; bases not matched to a gene: 3. CDR3 coding DNA: TGTGCCAGCAGCGTCGGGACAGATAATCAGCCCCAGCATTTT. Protein: CASSVGTDNQPQHF.

The gene calls are TRBV7-9 and TRBJ1-1; 7 bases align to TRBD1. Germline CDR1 is SEHNR and CDR2 is FQNEAQ (reference sequence). The J segment lost 1 base and the V segment lost 6 bases, leaving 2 bases of the junction unmatched. This CDR3 has 13 amino acids. This CDR3 is CASSSGGNTEAFF. In DNA form, the CDR3 reads TGTGCCAGCAGTTCAGGGGGGAACACTGAAGCTTTCTTT.

J is TRBJ1-5 and V is TRBV27; D remains ambiguous. The ends were cut back, 3 bases at V and 0 bases at J, with 12 bases in the middle. Germline loops: CDR1 MNHEY, CDR2 SMNVEV (reference sequence). CDR3 length equals 16 residues. The CDR3 sequence: CASSFRASYSNQPQHF. CDR3 coding DNA: TGTGCCAGCAGTTTCCGAGCCTCCTATAGCAATCAGCCCCAGCATTTT.

The chain uses TRBV4-1 and TRBJ2-3; D remains unclear. The CDR3 sequence is 14 residues long. Germline CDR1 MGHRA, CDR2 YSYEKL. V lost 2 bases to trimming and J lost 4 bases, with 10 bases between them. The CDR3 region is CASSQSQNADTQYF. For the CDR3, the DNA is TGCGCCAGCAGCCAAAGCCAAAACGCAGATACGCAGTATTTT.

The V gene is TRBV2, the J gene TRBJ2-7; D ambiguous. V lost 2 bases and J 5 bases, leaving 10 bases between the germline ends. CDR1 is SNHLY and CDR2 is FYNNEI in the germline V gene. The CDR3 sequence is 13 residues long. DNA of the CDR3: TGTGCCAGCAGTGAATTGTACAATGACGAGCAGTACTTC. It yields the protein CASSELYNDEQYF.

This clone is a singleton in its sample. The chain combines TRBV20-1 with TRBJ2-1, with a possible D match to TRBD2 (6 bases). Germline V CDR1 and CDR2: DFQATT, SNEGSKA (reference sequence). The CDR3 contains 11 residues. DNA of the CDR3: TGCAGCGGAGGGACGATCAATGAGCAGTTCTTC. It yields the protein CSGGTINEQFF.

V usage is TRBV15 and J usage is TRBJ1-2, with a weak D call TRBD1 (5 bases). The V and J ends lost 1 base and 5 bases respectively, with 14 bases between them. Germline assignment: CDR1 LNHNV and CDR2 YYDKDF (reference sequence). The CDR3 is 15 amino acids. CDR3 bases: TGTGCCACCAGCAGAGGTGCGGCAGGGTGGTATGGCTACACCTTC. It specifies CATSRGAAGWYGYTF.

The V and J genes are TRBV5-4 and TRBJ2-1; 8 nucleotides line up with TRBD2. This CDR3 has 14 amino acids. CDR1 is SGHNT and CDR2 is YYREEE in the germline V gene (reference sequence). The junction had 12 bases not matched to a gene; V was cut back by 8 bases and J by 8 bases. This CDR3 is CASSRDATSDEQFF. The CDR3 DNA is TGTGCCAGTAGCAGGGACGCGACTAGCGATGAGCAGTTCTTC.

CDR3 in amino acids: CASSDLGQDGYNYGYTF. The CDR3 nucleotides are TGTGCCAGCAGTGATCTAGGACAGGATGGATATAACTATGGCTACACCTTC. The chain combines TRBV25-1 with TRBJ1-2, with TRBD1 matching over 7 bases. This CDR3 comprises 17 residues. The junction had 11 bases not matched to a gene; V was cut back by 3 bases and J by 1 base. Germline CDR1 MGHDK, CDR2 SYGVNS.

In nucleotides, the CDR3 is TGTGCCAGCAGGACTAGCGGGAGTCGTTACAATGAGCAGTTCTTC. Protein: CASRTSGSRYNEQFF. V and J are TRBV5-8 and TRBJ2-1, with 12 bases that match TRBD2. The V gene end was trimmed by 5 bases and the J gene end by 4 bases; junction bases not matched to a gene: 4. The germline V gene has CDR1 SGHTS and CDR2 YDEGEE. The CDR3 runs 15 residues.

The V and J genes are TRBV7-2 and TRBJ1-2; D unclear. The germline V gene has CDR1 SGHTA and CDR2 FQGNSA. Trimming took off 4 bases at V and 1 base at J, with 4 bases between the two ends. The CDR3 is 12 residues long. The CDR3 region is CASSSLNYGYTF. The CDR3 DNA reads TGTGCCAGCAGCTCCCTTAACTATGGCTACACCTTC.

V usage is TRBV9 and J usage is TRBJ2-1; 8 bases map to TRBD2. This CDR3 contains 14 residues. V lost 3 bases to trimming and J lost 7 bases; unmatched junction nucleotides: 6. Germline loops: CDR1 SGDLS, CDR2 YYNGEE. CDR3 nucleotides: TGTGCCAGCAGCGCAGCGGGAGCGGGGAATGAGCAGTTCTTC. It is translated as CASSAAGAGNEQFF.

This sequence joins TRBV18 and TRBJ2-7, with D possibly being TRBD2 (6 bases). The germline gives CDR1 KGHSH, CDR2 LQKENI. This CDR3 is 16 amino acids long. Trimming took off 3 bases at V and 2 bases at J, with 17 bases between the two ends. This CDR3 is CASSPVMGLKAYEQYF. The DNA for the CDR3 is TGTGCCAGCTCACCCGTGATGGGACTTAAAGCCTACGAGCAGTACTTC.

In the case of this clone: Within the sample, other DNA sequences also encode this same CDR3. The chain's CDR3 is CASSLQGFNTEAFF. In nucleotides, the CDR3 is TGTGCCAGCAGCCTACAGGGTTTTAACACTGAAGCTTTCTTT. V is TRBV27 and J is TRBJ1-1, with D possibly TRBD1 on 6 matching bases. The CDR3 spans 14 residues. Germline CDR1 reads MNHEY; CDR2 reads SMNVEV (reference sequence). The ends were cut back, 6 bases at V and 2 bases at J, with 13 bases in the middle.

This rearrangement joins TRBV4-3 to TRBJ1-5, with D uncertain. CDR3 length: 15 amino acids. Germline CDR1 reads LGHNA; CDR2 reads YSLEER. The V end lost 0 bases, the J end lost 5 bases, and 11 bases lay between the germline ends. The CDR3 sequence: CASSQDRGRDQPQHF. CDR3 coding DNA: TGCGCCAGCAGCCAAGACCGGGGTCGGGATCAGCCCCAGCATTTT.

The chain employs TRBV6-5 and TRBJ1-2; D call uncertain. Germline V gene lookup returns CDR1 MNHEY and CDR2 SVGAGI. The CDR3 is made up of 15 amino acids. Between the trimmed V and J ends, which lost 0 bases and 0 bases, there was a span of 8 bases. CDR3 residues: CASSYSGAANYGYTF. The CDR3 bases are TGTGCCAGCAGTTACTCTGGAGCTGCTAACTATGGCTACACCTTC.

The gene calls are TRBV28 and TRBJ2-7, with D perhaps TRBD2 (7 bases). Germline CDR1 and CDR2: MDHEN and SYDVKM. V lost 5 bases to trimming and J lost 6 bases, with 17 bases between them. The CDR3 contains 14 residues. The CDR3 loop is CASSPRGAPLEQYF. CDR3 DNA: TGTGCCAGCAGTCCCCGGGGGGCTCCCCTCGAGCAGTACTTC.

J is TRBJ1-2 and V is TRBV6-1, with a weak D call TRBD1 (5 bases). Germline lookup yields CDR1 MNHNS and CDR2 SASEGT. Between the trimmed V and J ends, which lost 1 base and 8 bases, there was a span of 11 bases. The length of the CDR3 is 13 residues. The CDR3 DNA sequence: TGTGCCAGCAGTGAAGAGGCAGGGTTCGGCTACACCTTC. It translates to CASSEEAGFGYTF.